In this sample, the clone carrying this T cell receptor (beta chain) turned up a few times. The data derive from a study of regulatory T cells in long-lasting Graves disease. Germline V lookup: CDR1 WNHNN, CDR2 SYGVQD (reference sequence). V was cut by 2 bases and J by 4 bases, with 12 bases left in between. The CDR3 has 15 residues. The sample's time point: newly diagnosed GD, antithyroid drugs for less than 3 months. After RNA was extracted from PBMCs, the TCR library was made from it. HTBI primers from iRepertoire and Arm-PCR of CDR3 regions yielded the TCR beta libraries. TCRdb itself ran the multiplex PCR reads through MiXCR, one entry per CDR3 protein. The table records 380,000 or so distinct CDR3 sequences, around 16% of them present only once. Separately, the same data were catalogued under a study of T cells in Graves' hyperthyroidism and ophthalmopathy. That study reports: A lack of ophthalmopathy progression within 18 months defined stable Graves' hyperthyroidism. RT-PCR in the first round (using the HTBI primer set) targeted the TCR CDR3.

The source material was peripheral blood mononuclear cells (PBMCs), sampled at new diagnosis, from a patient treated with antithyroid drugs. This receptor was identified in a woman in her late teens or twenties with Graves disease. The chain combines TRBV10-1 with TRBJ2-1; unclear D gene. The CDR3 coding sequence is TGCGCCAGCAGTGAGGGGCAGAATCCATACAATGAGCAGTTCTTC. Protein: CASSEGQNPYNEQFF.